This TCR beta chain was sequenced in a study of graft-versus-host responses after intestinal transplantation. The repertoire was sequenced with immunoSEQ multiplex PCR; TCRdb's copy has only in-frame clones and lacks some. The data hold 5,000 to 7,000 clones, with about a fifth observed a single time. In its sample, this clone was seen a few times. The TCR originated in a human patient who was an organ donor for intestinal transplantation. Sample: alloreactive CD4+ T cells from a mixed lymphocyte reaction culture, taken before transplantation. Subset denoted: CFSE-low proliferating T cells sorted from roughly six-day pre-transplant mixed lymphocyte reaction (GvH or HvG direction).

In DNA form, the CDR3 reads TGTGCCAGCAGCCAATCCTCGAAGGGGGAGACCCAGTACTTC. Translated, it gives CASSQSSKGETQYF. This chain connects TRBV16 to TRBJ2-5; D might be TRBD1 (5 bases). The CDR3 runs to 14 residues. V dropped 0 bases and J dropped 5 bases, with 10 bases sitting between them. The germline gives CDR1 KGHSY, CDR2 FQNENV.